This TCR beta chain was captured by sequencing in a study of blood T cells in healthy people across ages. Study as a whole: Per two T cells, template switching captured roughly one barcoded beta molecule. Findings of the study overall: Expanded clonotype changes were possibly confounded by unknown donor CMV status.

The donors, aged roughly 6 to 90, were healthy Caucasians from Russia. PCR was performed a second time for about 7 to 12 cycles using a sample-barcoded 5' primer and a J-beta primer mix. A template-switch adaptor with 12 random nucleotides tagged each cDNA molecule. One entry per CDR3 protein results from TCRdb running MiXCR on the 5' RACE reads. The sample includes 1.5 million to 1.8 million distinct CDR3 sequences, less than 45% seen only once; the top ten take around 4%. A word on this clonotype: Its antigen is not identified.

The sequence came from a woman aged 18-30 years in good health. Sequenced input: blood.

The CDR3 nucleotides read TGCAGTGGTCTAGAGGCGGGGGACGGCACAGATACGCAGTATTTT. It is translated as CSGLEAGDGTDTQYF. The chain combines TRBV20-1 with TRBJ2-3, with 7 positions matching TRBD2. This CDR3 comprises 15 residues. V shed 7 bases and J 1 base; nucleotides not matched to a gene: 11. Germline V gives CDR1 DFQATT, CDR2 SNEGSKA (reference sequence).